This T cell receptor (beta chain) derives from a study of blood T cells in healthy people across ages (dated by TCRdb to the mid-2010s). For the study in its entirety: In model experiments, template switching captured roughly one uniquely barcoded TCR beta cDNA molecule for every two T cells. The donors were divided into four age groups: young (average around 16 years), middle-aged (roughly 40), aged (approximately 59) and long-lived (around 87). The study measured age-related changes in TCR beta repertoire diversity using deep sequencing normalized with unique cDNA molecular identifiers. To avoid experimental bias, donors of different ages were spread randomly across the sequencing lanes. For two donors (one aged 18 to 30 and one aged 80 or older), the study analyzed two additional independent replicas of 1 million unique cDNA reads from the same blood draw. Study-level results and caveats: Because donor CMV infection status was unknown, age-related changes in expanded clonotypes were potentially confounded. Observed TCR beta diversity correlated strongly with the percentage of naive T cells measured by flow cytometry. The long-lived group showed more naive CD4+ T cells, fewer expanded clones and increased TCR diversity than the aged group, suggesting age selection. As age increased, observed TCR beta diversity per million T cells dropped in a roughly linear way, and a significant reduction was already evident by age roughly 36. Conclusive comparison of naive and antigen-experienced compartments was prevented by the profiling of bulk unsorted PBMCs. Estimates of total diversity based on one million sequenced T cells were considered lower bounds and underestimates.

Library prep was done by 5' RACE. The sample was run on an Illumina HiSeq 2500. A second roughly 6 to 12 cycle PCR used a sample-barcoded 5' primer and a J-beta primer mix. A template-switch 5' adaptor carrying 12 random nucleotides introduced a unique molecular identifier onto each TCR beta cDNA molecule. Each sample yielded at least 2.5 million CDR3-containing paired-end reads. First-strand cDNA was synthesized from all RNA with the Mint cDNA synthesis kit, primed by a TRBC-specific oligonucleotide. Following uracil-DNA glycosylase treatment, a first 18-cycle PCR with universal primers M1SS and BC2_uni_R was performed on all cDNA. Under the source paper's analysis protocol: For normalization, 1 million high-quality reads were randomly selected from each sample, with every read carrying a distinct molecular identifier. Instead of being binned into consensus sequences, reads that shared molecular identifiers were thrown out. MiTCR, set to a Q25 quality threshold and the strictest error-elimination algorithm, was used for CDR3 identification, clonotype clustering and error correction. A nonparametric unseen species model using Euler transformation provided a lower-bound estimate of total TCR beta diversity. TCRdb reprocessing: public reads trimmed at Q25 with fastp, clones called with MiXCR, in-frame beta chains kept. Each CDR3 protein appears once, grouped with its most common genes and DNA. TCRdb assigned the V and J calls; the authors' analysis was not used. For this sample there are about a million distinct CDR3 sequences; 35% to 45% appear just once. About an eighth of the sample is in the top ten clones.

The roughly 37 donors, aged about 6 to 100 years, were systemically healthy Caucasian individuals from Russia. Ten milliliters of peripheral blood were drawn from each donor into EDTA-treated Vacutainer tubes. Ficoll-Paque density-gradient centrifugation was used to isolate PBMCs, with at least 7 million obtained per sample. Trizol reagent was used to extract total RNA from the PBMCs, yielding at least 6 micrograms per sample. Naive CD45RAhigh/CD27high T cell percentages were measured by flow cytometry on a PBMC aliquot from every donor. V drops 2 bases and J drops 0 bases, leaving 14 bases in between. Looking up the germline V gene (reference sequence) yields CDR1 MNHNY and CDR2 SVGAGI. Inclusive of the bounding cysteine and phenylalanine, the CDR3 is 17 residues long. The DNA shown is the 51-base CDR3, in frame from base 1. As regards this clonotype: The target of this receptor is not known. Base qualities are missing; no much larger clone stands one base away.

The receptor chain draws on TRBV6-6 and TRBJ1-5; no D gene can be assigned with confidence. This TCR was sampled from a man between 18 and 29 years old in good health. The sequencing input was blood. The DNA sequence is as follows: TGTGCCAGCAGTTACGCCGACCCTCCCGATAGCAATCAGCCCCAGCATTTT. Translated, it reads CASSYADPPDSNQPQHF.